These T cell receptor beta chains were read from a single sample in a study of blood T cell repertoires in COVID-19. Sequencing used immunoSEQ multiplex PCR; TCRdb keeps in-frame clones, though not all of them. The table records 250,000 to 400,000 clones, around 88% of them present only once. The sequenced sample consisted of peripheral blood. These TCRs come from a woman younger than 45 with COVID-19, enrolled during active disease. Each CDR3 is given without its conserved first and last residue. For some rows the clone size is stated as once, few or many, or as a class when expanded; others skip it.

size	J	V	CDR3
NA	TRBJ1-5	TRBV12-3/TRBV12-4	ASSLWATPQH
few	TRBJ1-6	TRBV2	ASSATGTGNSPLH
NA	TRBJ1-2	TRBV12-2	ASRVRQGNYGYT
few	TRBJ2-2	TRBV4-2	ASSHGDREGTGELF
NA	TRBJ2-5	TRBV11-2	ASSLIRGETQY
NA	TRBJ1-2	TRBV3-1/TRBV3-2	ASSQVQAANYGYT
few	TRBJ1-5	TRBV7-9	ASSERQGNNQPQH
NA	TRBJ1-2	TRBV28	ASSLAVLGGYT
NA	TRBJ1-1	TRBV4-3	ASSQKLGRVLMNTEAF
NA	TRBJ1-1	TRBV19	ASSKTGFLSTEAF
NA	TRBJ1-5	TRBV7-8	ASSPPGQPQH
NA	TRBJ2-2	TRBV3-1/TRBV3-2	ASSTLWGAGELF
NA	TRBJ2-5	TRBV10-2	ASSEWAGAQETQY
NA	TRBJ1-1	TRBV20-1	SASRGGTMNTEAF
NA	TRBJ1-4	TRBV4-2	ASSRSAQAPQKLF
NA	TRBJ1-2	TRBV5-1	ASSSTGTGANYGYT
NA	TRBJ1-2	TRBV20-1	SASKSAGEYGYT
NA	TRBJ2-1	TRBV6-5	ASSSVTSGGANEQF
NA	TRBJ1-5	TRBV2	ASGGDNQPQH
NA	TRBJ2-5	TRBV3-1/TRBV3-2	ASSQGGQETQY
NA	TRBJ1-3	TRBV4-1	ASSQDSRDGTIY
NA	TRBJ2-5	TRBV3-1/TRBV3-2	ASSQVSLSQTQY
few	TRBJ2-2	TRBV29-1	SALTGNTGELF
NA	TRBJ2-5	TRBV6-2/TRBV6-3	ASSLWDRETQY
NA	TRBJ2-3	TRBV6-6	ASSDREAGAYTQY
NA	TRBJ1-6	TRBV5-4	ASSPGQPASPLH
NA	TRBJ1-1	TRBV3-1/TRBV3-2	ASSQGTSGAMNTEAF
NA	TRBJ1-2	TRBV20-1	SATSPGGYT
NA	TRBJ2-2	TRBV7-8	ASSLAYTGELF
NA	TRBJ2-7	TRBV7-2	ASSSGNSVYEQY
NA	TRBJ1-1	TRBV2	ASSLDRVVTEAF
few	TRBJ1-1	TRBV7-8	ASSWDRNTEAF
once	TRBJ1-2	TRBV5-4	ASSPWRAANYGYT
NA	TRBJ1-1	TRBV5-4	ASSLFGGKNTEAF
NA	TRBJ2-1	TRBV19	ASSIDSGGPLDEQF